This note documents a single TCR beta chain sequence. Trimming pared 2 bases from V and 4 bases from J, leaving 12 bases between. The CDR3 contains 15 residues. The V gene's germline CDR1 is SGHTA and CDR2 FQGNSA. The treatment is: treatment-naive control, cytoreductive nephrectomy. This renal cell carcinoma was of the clear cell type. The data were taken from a study of radiation and T cells in renal cell carcinoma. Sequencing was performed with immunoSEQ multiplex PCR; in TCRdb, only in-frame clones are kept and a portion is missing. The sample lists approximately 9,800 clones; approximately 60% were seen once.

This sequence was found in a man aged 55 to 70 with renal cell carcinoma. The V call is TRBV7-2, the J call TRBJ2-1, with D tentatively TRBD1 or TRBD2 (6 bases each). The sample here was tumor tissue, taken from a patient whose treatment was nephrectomy without radiotherapy. CDR3 DNA: TGTGCCAGCAGCTTACTAGGGGGGTTATACAATGAGCAGTTCTTC. Encoded protein: CASSLLGGLYNEQFF.